What follows describes a single T cell receptor (beta chain). This sample is drawn from a study of blood T cell repertoires in COVID-19. Study summary: Samples representing acute and convalescent COVID-19 were sourced from the United States, Italy and Spain.

Clones were read by immunoSEQ multiplex PCR, and TCRdb kept only the in-frame ones, dropping some. The repertoire holds 100,000 to 150,000 clones, with around four fifths as singletons. CDR3 length: 17 amino acids. V was pared by 4 bases and J by 1 base, with 9 bases of the junction left unmatched. Germline CDR1 is SGHNT and CDR2 is YYREEE (reference sequence). Sequenced material: peripheral blood. This clonotype was sampled from a man in his fifties or sixties with acute or convalescent COVID-19. The chain links TRBV5-4 to TRBJ2-3, with 10 bases identical to TRBD2. The CDR3, as DNA: TGTGCCAGCAGCATAGGACCTAGCGGGAGAGGCACAGATACGCAGTATTTT. It translates to CASSIGPSGRGTDTQYF.